These 29 T cell receptor beta chains were sequenced from one sample in a study of blood T cell repertoires in COVID-19. The protocol was immunoSEQ multiplex PCR, while the TCRdb copy is restricted to in-frame clones and leaves out a portion. This table holds 99,000 or so clones, over 75% found once. The specimen sequenced was peripheral blood. Receptor source: a man aged 45-65 years with acute or convalescent COVID-19.

V is TRBV4-2 and J is TRBJ2-1, with 11 positions matching TRBD2. J lost 5 bases, V lost 4 bases, and 4 bases had no gene match. The CDR3 has 15 residues. Germline CDR1 reads LGHNA; CDR2 reads YNFKEQ. CDR3 region: CASSRSGRGDNEQFF. The CDR3 coding sequence is TGTGCCAGCAGCCGTAGCGGGAGGGGAGACAATGAGCAGTTCTTC.

This rearrangement joins TRBV7-3 to TRBJ2-7; a weak D match, TRBD2 (8 bases). The V gene's germline CDR1 is SGHTA and CDR2 FQGTGA. The CDR3 has 14 amino acids. The V end lost 5 bases, the J end lost 7 bases, and 18 bases lay between the germline ends. CDR3 DNA: TGTGCCAGCAGCCCCGGGACAGCGGGAGATGAGCAGTACTTC. It translates to CASSPGTAGDEQYF. Full variable domain (remainder filled in from reference TRBV7-3 and TRBJ2-7): GAGVSQTPSNKVTEKGKYVELRCDPISGHTALYWYRQSLGQGPEFLIYFQGTGAADDSGLPNDRFFAVRPEGSVSTLKIQRTERGDSAVYLCASSPGTAGDEQYFGPGTRLTVT.

This sequence joins TRBV6-5 and TRBJ1-1; perhaps TRBD1 as D (5 bases). The CDR3 runs to 13 residues. Germline V gene lookup returns CDR1 MNHEY and CDR2 SVGAGI. V lost 2 bases and J lost 11, with 15 bases in between. CDR3 coding DNA: TGTGCCAGCAGTTACAGCGGGGCCGGGGGGGCTTTCTTT. It yields the protein CASSYSGAGGAFF.

The CDR3 region is CASSPGGTGRDEQYF. The CDR3 bases are TGCGCCAGCAGCCCCGGGGGCACAGGGAGGGACGAGCAGTACTTC. The chain carries TRBV4-1 and TRBJ2-7; D perhaps matches TRBD2 (7 bases). The length of the CDR3 is 15 residues. Germline assignment: CDR1 MGHRA and CDR2 YSYEKL. The germline V and J ends were trimmed by 4 bases and 5 bases, with 18 bases remaining between them.

The chain is built from TRBV5-1 and TRBJ2-1; TRBD2 might be the D (6 bases). The CDR3 totals 14 residues. The germline V gene has CDR1 SGHRS and CDR2 YFSETQ. Trimming pared 3 bases from V and 7 bases from J, leaving 14 bases between. The CDR3 region has the DNA TGCGCCAGCAGCTCAGGAGGGACGGCGAATGAGCAGTTCTTC. Its translation: CASSSGGTANEQFF.

V gene TRBV19 combines with J gene TRBJ1-3; D may be TRBD1 (5 bases). The V end was cut by 2 bases, the J end by 2 bases, with 13 bases between. The CDR3 runs to 16 residues. The V gene's germline CDR1 is LNHDA and CDR2 SQIVND (reference sequence). CDR3 region: CASSISLGAAGNTIYF. The CDR3 region has the DNA TGTGCCAGTAGTATAAGCCTTGGGGCAGCTGGAAACACCATATATTTT.

This rearrangement joins TRBV6-1 to TRBJ1-6, with D unresolved. The CDR3 consists of 16 residues. The germline CDR1 and CDR2 sequences are MNHNS and SASEGT. V was pared by 3 bases and J by 0 bases, with 9 bases between. CDR3 nucleotides: TGTGCCAGCAGTGAGGCCATCAGCTCCTATAATTCACCCCTCCACTTT. Protein product: CASSEAISSYNSPLHF.

This chain connects TRBV9 to TRBJ1-5; the D gene is possibly TRBD1 (5 bases). The length of the CDR3 is 15 residues. V dropped 0 bases and J dropped 2 bases, with 9 bases sitting between them. Germline CDR1 reads SGDLS; CDR2 reads YYNGEE. CDR3 bases: TGTGCCAGCAGCGTAGAAGGAGGGGGCAATCAGCCCCAGCATTTT. Its translation: CASSVEGGGNQPQHF.

The gene calls are TRBV5-1 and TRBJ2-5; 12 bases are shared with TRBD2. Germline CDR1 and CDR2: SGHRS and YFSETQ. The V gene end was trimmed by 2 bases and the J gene end by 3 bases; junction bases not matched to a gene: 11. CDR3 length: 18 amino acids. The CDR3, as DNA: TGCGCCAGCAGCTTCATGGGTCTAGCGGGAGGGGGAAAAGAGACCCAGTACTTC. Its protein product is CASSFMGLAGGGKETQYF. The full variable domain, completed using reference TRBV5-1 and TRBJ2-5, is KAGVTQTPRYLIKTRGQQVTLSCSPISGHRSVSWYQQTPGQGLQFLFEYFSETQRNKGNFPGRFSGRQFSNSRSEMNVSTLELGDSALYLCASSFMGLAGGGKETQYFGPGTRLLVL.

V and J are TRBV30 and TRBJ2-7; 11 bases match TRBD1. Germline CDR1 and CDR2: GTSNPN and SVGIG (reference sequence). This CDR3 comprises 14 residues. V lost 1 base, J lost 4 bases, and 3 bases stayed unmatched. CDR3 sequence: CAWSAGDRGYEQYF. CDR3 nucleotides: TGTGCCTGGAGTGCAGGGGACAGGGGGTACGAGCAGTACTTC.

This clone is a singleton in its sample. J is TRBJ2-1 and V is TRBV2, with D unclear. CDR1 and CDR2 (germline): SNHLY, FYNNEI. Trimming removed 9 bases at V and 6 bases at J, with 9 bases between. This CDR3 spans 11 amino acids. The CDR3 spells CASTYSNEQFF. CDR3 bases: TGTGCCAGTACCTATTCCAATGAGCAGTTCTTC.

The chain links TRBV7-2 to TRBJ2-3, with TRBD2 matching 7 bases. With V trimmed by 2 bases and J by 2 bases, 4 bases remained unmatched. Germline lookup yields CDR1 SGHTA and CDR2 FQGNSA. The CDR3 has 15 amino acids. CDR3 sequence reads: CASSLRGDTTDTQYF. In nucleotides, the CDR3 is TGTGCCAGCAGCTTACGGGGGGATACCACAGATACGCAGTATTTT.

This clone was recorded at least ten times. The chain combines TRBV7-6 with TRBJ1-4; weak D call: TRBD1 (6 bases). Between the trimmed V and J ends, which lost 6 bases and 7 bases, there was a span of 18 bases. This CDR3 has 15 amino acids. Germline CDR1 is SGHVS and CDR2 is FNYEAQ. The CDR3 region is CASSLTGGPGEKLFF. CDR3 in DNA: TGTGCCAGCAGTCTAACGGGGGGCCCGGGTGAAAAACTGTTTTTT.

The chain couples TRBV3-1 (or the pseudogene TRBV3-2) to TRBJ2-1; D might be TRBD2 (5 bases). The germline V and J ends were trimmed by 0 bases and 4 bases, with 13 bases remaining between them. Germline-derived CDR1 and CDR2 are LGHDT and YNNKEL (reference sequence). This CDR3 is 16 amino acids long. In DNA form, the CDR3 reads TGTGCCAGCAGCCAAGATACAGCGGTAGGTTACAATGAGCAGTTCTTC. This translates into CASSQDTAVGYNEQFF.

This clone was detected once. V and J are TRBV6-6 and TRBJ1-4, with TRBD1 matching 7 bases. CDR3 length equals 15 residues. With 6 bases clipped from V and 2 bases from J, the junction kept 6 bases outside the gene matches. Per germline, CDR1 MNHNY and CDR2 SVGAGI (reference sequence). The chain's CDR3 is CASSNDRATNEKLFF. The CDR3 coding sequence is TGTGCCAGCAGCAACGACAGGGCCACTAATGAAAAACTGTTTTTT.

This chain uses TRBV24-1 with TRBJ2-1; 7 bases agree with TRBD2. Trimming took 10 bases from V and 1 from J; bases not matched to a gene: 3. The V gene's germline CDR1 is KGHDR and CDR2 SFDVKD. The CDR3 sequence is 13 residues long. The CDR3 protein is CATSGDSYNEQFF. CDR3 coding DNA: TGTGCCACGAGCGGGGATTCCTACAATGAGCAGTTCTTC.

This clone was seen once. The V and J genes are TRBV3-1 (or the pseudogene TRBV3-2) and TRBJ2-1; D may be TRBD2 (7 bases). Trimming removed 2 bases at V and 9 bases at J, with 8 bases between. Germline V CDR1 and CDR2: LGHDT, YNNKEL (reference sequence). The CDR3 is made up of 12 amino acids. CDR3: CASSQRGGEQFF. CDR3 sequence (DNA): TGTGCCAGCAGCCAAAGGGGGGGTGAGCAGTTCTTC.

This chain links TRBV9 with TRBJ1-4; weak D call: TRBD1 (6 bases). Trimming removed 4 bases from V and 4 bases from J, with 11 bases in between. This CDR3 contains 14 residues. Germline V gene lookup returns CDR1 SGDLS and CDR2 YYNGEE. The CDR3 protein is CASSLRGGNEKLFF. In DNA, the CDR3 is TGTGCCAGCAGCCTAAGAGGGGGTAATGAAAAACTGTTTTTT.

This sequence joins TRBV27 and TRBJ2-7; 7 bases align to TRBD2. This CDR3 contains 15 residues. Germline loops: CDR1 MNHEY, CDR2 SMNVEV (reference sequence). The V segment lost 3 bases and the J segment 2 bases; nucleotides outside the gene matches: 7. The CDR3, as DNA: TGTGCCAGCAGTTTGAATAGCGGGCGCCCCTACGAGCAGTACTTC. Its translation is CASSLNSGRPYEQYF.

This clone appeared many times. V and J are TRBV2 and TRBJ1-1, with D perhaps matching TRBD1 (5 bases). Trimming removed 2 bases from V and 2 bases from J, with 12 bases in between. CDR3 length: 15 amino acids. Germline-derived CDR1 and CDR2 are SNHLY and FYNNEI. CDR3 in DNA: TGTGCCAGCAGTGAAAATGGGGCGGAAAACACTGAAGCTTTCTTT. It encodes CASSENGAENTEAFF.

V and J are TRBV7-9 and TRBJ2-7, with a tentative D call TRBD2 (6 bases). V lost 4 bases, J lost 0 bases, and 16 bases lay in between. Germline V gives CDR1 SEHNR, CDR2 FQNEAQ (reference sequence). This CDR3 contains 16 residues. The CDR3 coding sequence is TGTGCCAGCAGCTCGCCTCGCGGGGCGATCTCCTACGAGCAGTACTTC. Its protein is CASSSPRGAISYEQYF. The full variable domain, with the rest looked up from reference TRBV7-9 and TRBJ2-7, is DTGVSQNPRHKITKRGQNVTFRCDPISEHNRLYWYRQTLGQGPEFLTYFQNEAQLEKSRLLSDRFSAERPKGSFSTLEIQRTEQGDSAMYLCASSSPRGAISYEQYFGPGTRLTVT.

The gene calls are TRBV19 and TRBJ1-2; 7 bases are a match to TRBD1. The CDR3 has 14 amino acids. The germline V gene has CDR1 LNHDA and CDR2 SQIVND (reference sequence). V trimming: 3 bases; J trimming: 6 bases; junction bases outside the gene matches: 7. CDR3 in amino acids: CASSMGAGGNGYTF. CDR3 in DNA: TGTGCCAGTAGTATGGGGGCAGGGGGAAATGGCTACACCTTC.

The chain uses TRBV5-1 and TRBJ1-2; 8 bases align to TRBD1. In germline, CDR1 is SGHRS, CDR2 YFSETQ. The V gene end was trimmed by 4 bases and the J gene end by 3 bases; junction bases not matched to a gene: 2. This CDR3 is built from 13 residues. The DNA for the CDR3 is TGCGCCAGCAGCCTGGGACAGGACTATGGCTACACCTTC. As protein: CASSLGQDYGYTF.

Turning to this clone: The same CDR3 also results from other DNA sequences found in this sample. The genes are TRBV6-5 and TRBJ1-2; perhaps TRBD1 as D (5 bases). The CDR3 totals 15 residues. CDR1 and CDR2 (germline): MNHEY, SVGAGI. Trimming removed 7 bases at V and 4 bases at J, with 19 bases between. The CDR3 DNA sequence: TGTGCCAGCAAACGGGGGGGGAAGGGGCCCTATGGCTACACCTTC. Its protein product is CASKRGGKGPYGYTF.

This chain connects TRBV5-1 to TRBJ1-4; 12 bases agree with TRBD1. This CDR3 is 17 amino acids long. V was clipped by 4 bases and J by 8 bases; unmatched bases: 12. Germline CDR1 SGHRS, CDR2 YFSETQ. The CDR3 region is CASSIRPGTGGGEKLFF. CDR3 in DNA: TGCGCCAGCAGCATACGTCCCGGGACAGGGGGCGGCGAAAAACTGTTTTTT.

The chain links TRBV19 to TRBJ1-1; 7 bases fit TRBD1. This CDR3 is built from 14 residues. J gave up 3 bases and V 5 bases, and 6 bases lay outside the gene matches. CDR1 is LNHDA and CDR2 is SQIVND in the germline V gene (reference sequence). The CDR3 nucleotides are TGTGCCAGTAGTGAGACAGGGCTCGACACTGAAGCTTTCTTT. Encoded protein: CASSETGLDTEAFF.

A single count supports this clone. This rearrangement joins TRBV30 to TRBJ2-1, with TRBD2 identical over 8 bases. J lost 1 base, V lost 8 bases, and 7 bases had no gene match. CDR1 is GTSNPN and CDR2 is SVGIG in the germline V gene (reference sequence). This CDR3 comprises 14 residues. The CDR3 DNA reads TGTGCCACCCAGGGACTAGTTTCCTACAATGAGCAGTTCTTC. Translation: CATQGLVSYNEQFF.

The gene calls are TRBV18 and TRBJ2-3, with a weak D call TRBD1 (5 bases). Germline CDR1 reads KGHSH; CDR2 reads LQKENI. CDR3 length equals 12 residues. Trimming removed 1 base at V and 6 bases at J, with 5 bases between. The CDR3 DNA is TGTGCCAGCTCACCACAGGGGGATACGCAGTATTTT. Translated: CASSPQGDTQYF.

The J gene is TRBJ1-2, the V gene TRBV7-2; D unresolved. This CDR3 region has 14 residues. Germline V lookup: CDR1 SGHTA, CDR2 FQGNSA. V was cut by 0 bases and J by 4 bases, with 9 bases left in between. The CDR3 sequence: CASSLAFSTYGYTF. CDR3 sequence (DNA): TGTGCCAGCAGCTTAGCATTCAGTACCTATGGCTACACCTTC.